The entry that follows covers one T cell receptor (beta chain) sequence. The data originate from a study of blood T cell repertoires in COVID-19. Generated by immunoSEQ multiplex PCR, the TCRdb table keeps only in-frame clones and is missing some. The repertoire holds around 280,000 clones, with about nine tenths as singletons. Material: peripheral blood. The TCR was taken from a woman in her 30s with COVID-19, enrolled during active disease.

CDR3 protein: CASSSDRGLGGYTF. The CDR3 DNA is TGTGCCAGCAGCTCGGACAGGGGGCTAGGAGGCTACACCTTC. The J gene is TRBJ1-2, the V gene TRBV7-2, with 11 bases lining up with TRBD1. Losses at the gene ends were 4 bases for V and 8 bases for J; bases not matched to a gene: 6. Looked up from germline, CDR1 is SGHTA and CDR2 is FQGNSA. The CDR3 length is 14 residues.